These 18 T cell receptor beta chains originate from one sample sequenced in a study of resident and recirculating memory T cells in vitiligo (dated by TCRdb to 2016 to 2019). Library preparation was by the immunoSEQ multiplex PCR assay. What TCRdb holds here is the immuneACCESS table cut down to in-frame rearrangements. Part of the clones is not present; checked against another copy, under half of the missing clones reflect an unresolved V gene, and the others are unexplained. In this sample the table shows 40,000 to 50,000 clones, around 90% of which occur a single time. Over 3.5% of the sample lies in the top ten. The sample consisted of blood. All receptors derive from a male donor with vitiligo.

V usage is TRBV5-4 and J usage is TRBJ2-5; a possible D gene is TRBD2 (7 bases). CDR1 and CDR2 (germline): SGHNT, YYREEE (reference sequence). Trimming left V 4 bases short and J 2 bases short, with 12 bases between. This CDR3 region has 14 residues. In DNA form, the CDR3 reads TGTGCCAGCAGCCGGGGAGGGGGACAAGAGACCCAGTACTTC. This sequence encodes CASSRGGGQETQYF.

The CDR3 sequence is CASSFPRTGGTGELFF. CDR3 in DNA: TGTGCCAGCAGCTTTCCGAGGACAGGGGGCACCGGGGAGCTGTTTTTT. The chain links TRBV7-2 to TRBJ2-2, with 10 bases matching TRBD1. The CDR3 consists of 16 residues. Germline V lookup: CDR1 SGHTA, CDR2 FQGNSA. The V segment lost 3 bases and the J segment 4 bases; nucleotides outside the gene matches: 5. The variable domain in full, completed from reference TRBV7-2 and TRBJ2-2, reads GAGVSQSPSNKVTEKGKDVELRCDPISGHTALYWYRQSLGQGLEFLIYFQGNSAPDKSGLPSDRFSAERTGGSVSTLTIQRTQQEDSAVYLCASSFPRTGGTGELFFGEGSRLTVL.

This chain uses TRBV19 with TRBJ1-1; 12 nucleotides align to TRBD1. Trimming at V came to 3 bases and at J to 4 bases, leaving 12 bases not matched to a gene. The CDR3 covers 18 residues. CDR1 and CDR2 (germline): LNHDA, SQIVND (reference sequence). The CDR3 is CASSIRPGQGAMSTEAFF. The CDR3, as DNA: TGTGCCAGTAGTATCAGACCGGGACAGGGGGCCATGAGCACTGAAGCTTTCTTT.

V and J are TRBV5-1 and TRBJ1-4; D call uncertain. This CDR3 spans 13 amino acids. V gave up 1 base and J gave up 4 bases, with 5 bases separating them. CDR1 and CDR2 (germline): SGHRS, YFSETQ. The CDR3 spells CASSLTDNEKLFF. The CDR3 DNA reads TGCGCCAGCAGCTTGACAGATAATGAAAAACTGTTTTTT.

The V call is TRBV10-3, the J call TRBJ2-3, with 10 bases that match TRBD2. This CDR3 is built from 17 residues. CDR1 is ENHRY and CDR2 is SYGVKD in the germline V gene. Unmatched junction bases numbered 5, after V lost 0 bases and J lost 2 bases. CDR3 sequence: CAISESIAGGTTDTQYF. The CDR3, as DNA: TGTGCCATCAGTGAGTCGATAGCGGGGGGAACCACAGATACGCAGTATTTT.

V and J are TRBV7-3 and TRBJ2-2, with TRBD2 matching 14 bases. Germline V lookup: CDR1 SGHTA, CDR2 FQGTGA. V trimming: 4 bases; J trimming: 0 bases; junction bases outside the gene matches: 4. CDR3 length equals 18 residues. The CDR3 loop is CASSWTSGGPSNTGELFF. Written as DNA, the CDR3 is TGTGCCAGCAGCTGGACTAGCGGGGGGCCTTCGAACACCGGGGAGCTGTTTTTT. Based on the CDR3 plus reference TRBV7-3 and TRBJ2-2, the full variable domain is GAGVSQTPSNKVTEKGKYVELRCDPISGHTALYWYRQSLGQGPEFLIYFQGTGAADDSGLPNDRFFAVRPEGSVSTLKIQRTERGDSAVYLCASSWTSGGPSNTGELFFGEGSRLTVL.

The chain uses TRBV6-6 and TRBJ2-3; 11 bases match TRBD2. The CDR3 totals 15 residues. The germline V gene encodes CDR1 MNHNY and CDR2 SVGAGI (reference sequence). Germline trimming cut 6 bases from V and 4 bases from J; bases unmatched to any gene: 6. The CDR3, as DNA: TGTGCCAGCAGACCCCGACTAGCGGGGCCAGATACGCAGTATTTT. Its translation is CASRPRLAGPDTQYF.

V gene TRBV27 combines with J gene TRBJ2-1; 11 positions match TRBD2. The length of the CDR3 is 16 residues. Germline V gene lookup returns CDR1 MNHEY and CDR2 SMNVEV (reference sequence). V lost 0 bases, J lost 5 bases, and 3 bases stayed unmatched. The CDR3 nucleotides are TGTGCCAGCAGTTTATCAGGGACTAGCGGTAACAATGAGCAGTTCTTC. Translated: CASSLSGTSGNNEQFF.

The chain uses TRBV11-1 and TRBJ1-3; D not certain. The V gene's germline CDR1 is SGHAT and CDR2 FQDESV (reference sequence). The CDR3 spans 14 residues. V was shortened by 5 bases and J by 0 bases, with 8 bases between the two germline ends. The CDR3 DNA is TGTGCCAGCAGCAAGGACTACTCTGGAAACACCATATATTTT. Translated: CASSKDYSGNTIYF.

The rearrangement links TRBV9 to TRBJ1-1; 7 bases agree with TRBD1. The CDR3 is made up of 15 amino acids. Per germline, CDR1 SGDLS and CDR2 YYNGEE. V trimming: 0 bases; J trimming: 5 bases; junction bases outside the gene matches: 7. The CDR3 sequence is CASSVGEGGYTEAFF. In nucleotides, the CDR3 is TGTGCCAGCAGCGTAGGGGAAGGGGGCTATACTGAAGCTTTCTTT.

The rearrangement uses TRBV7-2 and TRBJ2-3; a possible D gene is TRBD2 (6 bases). CDR3 length: 13 residues. Between the trimmed V and J ends, which lost 7 bases and 2 bases, there was a span of 10 bases. Germline assignment: CDR1 SGHTA and CDR2 FQGNSA. In DNA, the CDR3 is TGTGCCAGCACCTGGACTAACACAGATACGCAGTATTTT. This codes for CASTWTNTDTQYF.

The chain joins TRBV5-6 to TRBJ2-7; D is unclear. V lost 5 bases, J lost 3 bases, and 9 bases lay in between. Per germline, CDR1 SGHDT and CDR2 YYEEEE. CDR3 length equals 12 residues. CDR3 protein: CASSRASYEQYF. The DNA for the CDR3 is TGTGCCAGCAGTCGCGCGAGCTACGAGCAGTACTTC.

V gene TRBV6-4 combines with J gene TRBJ2-1; 9 nucleotides agree with TRBD2. V lost 4 bases, J lost 9 bases, and 10 bases stayed unmatched. Germline loops: CDR1 MRHNA, CDR2 SNTAGT. This CDR3 spans 15 amino acids. In nucleotides, the CDR3 is TGTGCCAGCAGTGTACTAGCGGGCCCCGGGGGTGAGCAGTTCTTC. Translating it yields CASSVLAGPGGEQFF.

This chain connects TRBV7-8 to TRBJ2-7; the D gene is possibly TRBD1 (5 bases). Per the germline V gene, CDR1 is SGHVS and CDR2 is FQNEAQ. Trimming took 5 bases from V and 1 from J, leaving 15 bases between them. CDR3 length: 15 amino acids. The CDR3 DNA sequence: TGTGCCAGCAGCCCCCTCAGACAGCTTTCCTACGAGCAGTACTTC. It codes for CASSPLRQLSYEQYF.

V is TRBV2 and J is TRBJ1-1; weak D call: TRBD1 (6 bases). Germline CDR1 SNHLY, CDR2 FYNNEI. This CDR3 has 15 residues. The V end lost 2 bases, the J end lost 1 base, and 11 bases lay between the germline ends. The CDR3: CASSEYPRGNTEAFF. The CDR3 coding sequence is TGTGCCAGCAGTGAATATCCCAGGGGGAACACTGAAGCTTTCTTT.

The V gene is TRBV6-4, the J gene TRBJ1-2; 7 nucleotides match TRBD1. Trimming cost V 6 bases and J 6 bases; bases outside gene matches: 7. The CDR3 is 13 amino acids. The germline CDR1 and CDR2 sequences are MRHNA and SNTAGT. CDR3 amino acids: CASSGSTGDGYTF. DNA of the CDR3: TGTGCCAGCAGCGGCTCAACAGGGGATGGCTACACCTTC.

V is TRBV5-4 and J is TRBJ1-6; 9 bases match TRBD1. The germline V gene has CDR1 SGHNT and CDR2 YYREEE (reference sequence). V gave up 4 bases and J gave up 9 bases; unmatched junction bases: 11. The CDR3 sequence is 16 residues long. The CDR3 DNA follows: TGTGCCAGCAGCGCGGCTGGACAGGGGTTTGGTTCACCCCTCCACTTT. It specifies CASSAAGQGFGSPLHF. Filled out from reference TRBV5-4 and TRBJ1-6, the complete variable domain reads ETGVTQSPTHLIKTRGQQVTLRCSSQSGHNTVSWYQQALGQGPQFIFQYYREEENGRGNFPPRFSGLQFPNYSSELNVNALELDDSALYLCASSAAGQGFGSPLHFGNGTRLTVT.

The rearrangement joins TRBV19 to TRBJ1-5; D remains ambiguous. Germline V gene lookup returns CDR1 LNHDA and CDR2 SQIVND (reference sequence). V lost 6 bases, J lost 8 bases, and 20 bases lay in between. This CDR3 region has 15 residues. The CDR3 bases are TGTGCCAGTAGCCCCGGGTCATACAAAGAGGAGCCCCAGCATTTT. Translating it yields CASSPGSYKEEPQHF.